This TCR beta chain was found in a study of T cell responses to AZD1222 COVID-19 vaccine. Broader study findings: Among spike-specific TCRs, nearly half reportedly target unmutated variant regions. Donors were mostly white British, more females; clonal diversity possibly underestimated.

Profiling relied on immunoSEQ multiplex PCR, and the TCRdb table lists in-frame clones only, not all of them. The sample consists of about 83,000 clones, around nine tenths of them appearing once. This clone was detected once. Its cognate antigen is unknown. Source: peripheral blood, taken on day 0 of MenACWY control vaccination. The TCR sequence derives from an adult in good health.

The CDR3 coding sequence is TGTGCCAGCAGCTTAGGCCGAGGGAAAGGTTCATATAATTCACCCCTCCACTTT. This encodes CASSLGRGKGSYNSPLHF. The chain has TRBV7-2 and TRBJ1-6; D call uncertain. The CDR3 spans 18 residues. Trimming took 1 base from V and 4 from J, leaving 17 bases between them. CDR1 SGHTA and CDR2 FQGNSA come from the germline V gene.